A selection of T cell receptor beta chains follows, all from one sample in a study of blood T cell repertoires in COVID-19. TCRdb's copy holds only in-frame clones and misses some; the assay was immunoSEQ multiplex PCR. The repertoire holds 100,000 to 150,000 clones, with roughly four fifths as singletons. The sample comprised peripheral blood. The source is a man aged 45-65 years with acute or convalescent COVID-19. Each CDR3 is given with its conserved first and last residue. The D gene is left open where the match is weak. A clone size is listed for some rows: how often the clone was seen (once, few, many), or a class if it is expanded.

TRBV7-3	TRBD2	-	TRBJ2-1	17	CASSLLAGRSSYNEQFF	TGTGCCAGCAGCTTATTAGCCGGGAGGAGCTCCTACAATGAGCAGTTCTTC
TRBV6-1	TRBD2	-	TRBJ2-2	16	CASSEAPGLGTGELFF	TGTGCCAGCAGTGAAGCACCGGGACTAGGAACCGGGGAGCTGTTTTTT
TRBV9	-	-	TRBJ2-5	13	CASSVGGRETQYF	TGTGCCAGCAGCGTAGGGGGGCGTGAGACCCAGTACTTC
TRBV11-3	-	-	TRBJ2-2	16	CASSPDLGLNTGELFF	TGTGCCAGCAGCCCGGATTTGGGGCTGAACACCGGGGAGCTGTTTTTT
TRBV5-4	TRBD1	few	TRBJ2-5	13	CATGDRVGETQYF	TGTGCCACCGGGGACAGGGTAGGGGAGACCCAGTACTTC
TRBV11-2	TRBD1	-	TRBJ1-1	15	CASSLLTGTNTEAFF	TGTGCCAGCAGCTTACTGACAGGGACGAACACTGAAGCTTTCTTT
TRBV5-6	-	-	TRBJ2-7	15	CASSLWWQGGDEQYF	TGTGCCAGCAGCTTGTGGTGGCAGGGTGGAGACGAGCAGTACTTC
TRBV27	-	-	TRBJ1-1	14	CASSSRGGATEAFF	TGTGCCAGCAGTTCCCGAGGGGGGGCCACTGAAGCTTTCTTT
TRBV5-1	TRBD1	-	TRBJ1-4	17	CASSHGTDFATNEKLFF	TGCGCCAGCAGCCACGGGACAGACTTTGCAACTAATGAAAAACTGTTTTTT
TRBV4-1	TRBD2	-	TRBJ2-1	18	CASSILAGVHLTYNEQFF	TGCGCCAGCAGCATACTAGCGGGAGTCCACTTAACCTACAATGAGCAGTTCTTC
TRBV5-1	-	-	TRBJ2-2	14	CASSQQGSTGELFF	TGCGCCAGCAGCCAACAGGGAAGTACCGGGGAGCTGTTTTTT
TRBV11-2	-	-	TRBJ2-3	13	CASSPVGANTQYF	TGTGCCAGCAGCCCCGTCGGTGCTAATACGCAGTATTTT
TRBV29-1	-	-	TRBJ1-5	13	CSVVGASNQPQHF	TGCAGCGTTGTTGGGGCTAGCAATCAGCCCCAGCATTTT
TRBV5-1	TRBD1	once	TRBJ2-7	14	CASSLGTGIYEQYF	TGCGCCAGCAGCCTAGGGACAGGGATCTACGAGCAGTACTTC
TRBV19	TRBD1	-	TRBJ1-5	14	CASSPTGTGQPQHF	TGTGCCAGTAGCCCGACAGGGACGGGGCAGCCCCAGCATTTT
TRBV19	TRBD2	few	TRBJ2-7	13	CASSMRRGDEQYF	TGTGCCAGTAGTATGAGGCGGGGGGACGAGCAGTACTTC
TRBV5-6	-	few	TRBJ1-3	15	CASSLGFEPGNTIYF	TGTGCCAGCAGCTTGGGGTTCGAGCCTGGAAACACCATATATTTT
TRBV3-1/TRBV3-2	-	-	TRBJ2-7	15	CASSHGRGGFYEQYF	TGTGCCAGCAGCCATGGGAGGGGGGGTTTTTACGAGCAGTACTTC